These 22 T cell receptor beta chains originate from one sample sequenced in a study of identifying expanded T cells in peripheral blood. The protocol was immunoSEQ multiplex PCR, while the TCRdb copy is restricted to in-frame clones and leaves out a portion. The top ten clones hold about 6% of a sample with about 94,000 clones, approximately 85% of them seen once. The material sequenced was blood. The receptors derive from a person aged 18-70 years in good health.

V is TRBV29-1 and J is TRBJ2-2; D perhaps matches TRBD1 (6 bases). Germline CDR1 reads SQVTM; CDR2 reads ANQGSEA. This CDR3 is built from 12 residues. The V end was cut by 7 bases, the J end by 5 bases, with 11 bases between. CDR3 sequence reads: CSGGTGTGELFF. CDR3 nucleotides: TGCAGCGGGGGTACAGGGACCGGGGAGCTGTTTTTT.

By frequency in the sample, this clone is large. The V and J genes are TRBV19 and TRBJ2-1, with 9 bases aligning to TRBD1. The CDR3 totals 19 residues. V dropped 5 bases and J dropped 4; count of bases not matched to a gene: 18. In germline, CDR1 is LNHDA, CDR2 SQIVND (reference sequence). CDR3 DNA: TGTGCCAGTAGTCACCCTGGGACAGGGAGGGGGGGAACTTACAATGAGCAGTTCTTC. Translated: CASSHPGTGRGGTYNEQFF. Full variable domain (remainder filled in from reference TRBV19 and TRBJ2-1): DGGITQSPKYLFRKEGQNVTLSCEQNLNHDAMYWYRQDPGQGLRLIYYSQIVNDFQKGDIAEGYSVSREKKESFPLTVTSAQKNPTAFYLCASSHPGTGRGGTYNEQFFGPGTRLTVL.

In DNA form, the CDR3 reads TGCGCCAGCAGCAGCGGAAATAGCAATCAGCCCCAGCATTTT. Protein product: CASSSGNSNQPQHF. This chain joins TRBV5-1 and TRBJ1-5; no clear D. CDR1 is SGHRS and CDR2 is YFSETQ in the germline V gene. Between the trimmed V and J ends, which lost 4 bases and 0 bases, there was a span of 8 bases. The CDR3 runs to 14 residues.

The chain joins TRBV18 to TRBJ2-5; weak D call: TRBD1 (5 bases). Trimming took off 3 bases at V and 0 bases at J, with 8 bases between the two ends. This CDR3 spans 14 amino acids. Germline lookup yields CDR1 KGHSH and CDR2 LQKENI. The CDR3 is CASSPGQDQETQYF. The CDR3 DNA sequence: TGTGCCAGCTCACCGGGGCAGGACCAAGAGACCCAGTACTTC.

The chain links TRBV29-1 to TRBJ1-1; no clear D gene. Trimming removed 7 bases at V and 1 base at J, with 10 bases between. CDR1 SQVTM and CDR2 ANQGSEA come from the germline V gene. This CDR3 contains 12 residues. The CDR3 DNA sequence: TGCAGCGCTGAGAGGCCGAACACTGAAGCTTTCTTT. This sequence encodes CSAERPNTEAFF. The complete variable domain, with remaining parts taken from reference TRBV29-1 and TRBJ1-1, reads SAVISQKPSRDICQRGTSLTIQCQVDSQVTMMFWYRQQPGQSLTLIATANQGSEATYESGFVIDKFPISRPNLTFSTLTVSNMSPEDSSIYLCSAERPNTEAFFGQGTRLTVV.

The rearrangement links TRBV18 to TRBJ1-1, with 7 bases aligning to TRBD1. Trimming took 4 bases from V and 1 from J; bases not matched to a gene: 6. CDR3 length: 15 amino acids. CDR1 KGHSH and CDR2 LQKENI come from the germline V gene. This CDR3 is CASSQKGGSNTEAFF. CDR3 coding DNA: TGTGCCAGCTCACAGAAAGGGGGCTCGAACACTGAAGCTTTCTTT.

This rearrangement joins TRBV2 to TRBJ2-7, with 10 nucleotides matching TRBD2. Germline CDR1 SNHLY, CDR2 FYNNEI. CDR3 length: 13 residues. J was trimmed by 6 bases and V by 4 bases; bases with no gene match: 3. This CDR3 reads CASSVIAGGEQYF. In nucleotides, the CDR3 is TGTGCCAGCAGTGTAATAGCGGGGGGCGAGCAGTACTTC.

The chain employs TRBV19 and TRBJ1-2; D is ambiguous. V was cut by 10 bases and J by 0 bases, with 18 bases left in between. CDR3 size: 15 residues. Germline CDR1 is LNHDA and CDR2 is SQIVND (reference sequence). The CDR3 region has the DNA TGTGCCACTACCGACGGCGGGTCGGCTAACTATGGCTACACCTTC. It codes for CATTDGGSANYGYTF.

This clone appeared a single time. This chain uses TRBV4-1 with TRBJ2-6; TRBD1 is a possible D gene (6 bases). There are 16 residues in the CDR3. Trimming removed 0 bases at V and 4 bases at J, with 10 bases between. CDR1 and CDR2 from the germline V gene are MGHRA and YSYEKL. CDR3 amino acids: CASSQDTGLGANVLTF. The CDR3 DNA reads as TGCGCCAGCAGCCAAGATACAGGGCTCGGGGCCAACGTCCTGACTTTC.

The V call is TRBV5-6, the J call TRBJ1-2; D is unclear. Germline V gene sequence: CDR1 SGHDT, CDR2 YYEEEE. The V end lost 0 bases, the J end lost 6 bases, and 9 bases lay between the germline ends. The CDR3 length is 13 residues. CDR3 DNA sequence: TGTGCCAGCAGCTTGGCCAGTCTTAATGGCTACACCTTC. Protein: CASSLASLNGYTF.

The gene calls are TRBV6-5 and TRBJ2-1; 9 bases agree with TRBD2. CDR1 MNHEY and CDR2 SVGAGI come from the germline V gene. This CDR3 has 15 amino acids. J was trimmed by 2 bases and V by 6 bases; bases with no gene match: 5. The CDR3 sequence: CASSSTSGTYNEQFF. DNA for the CDR3: TGTGCCAGCAGCTCGACTAGCGGAACCTACAATGAGCAGTTCTTC.

This clone occurred a few times. The chain links TRBV19 to TRBJ2-2, with 8 bases lining up with TRBD1. Germline V gene lookup returns CDR1 LNHDA and CDR2 SQIVND (reference sequence). The CDR3 totals 14 residues. V was clipped by 5 bases and J by 4 bases; unmatched bases: 3. Here the CDR3 reads CASSDRGVTGELFF. CDR3 DNA: TGTGCCAGTAGTGACAGGGGCGTCACCGGGGAGCTGTTTTTT.

The chain combines TRBV6-1 with TRBJ1-5; D is unresolved. V shed 2 bases and J shed 3 bases, with 11 bases lying between them. The CDR3 consists of 15 residues. Germline CDR1 and CDR2: MNHNS and SASEGT. For the CDR3, the DNA is TGTGCCAGCAGTGAAATGGGTCAAATCAATCAGCCCCAGCATTTT. This translates into CASSEMGQINQPQHF.

The rearrangement links TRBV27 to TRBJ1-3; D call uncertain. The germline CDR1 and CDR2 sequences are MNHEY and SMNVEV (reference sequence). The CDR3 is 14 residues long. V was pared by 5 bases and J by 1 base, with 9 bases between. The CDR3 is CASSTSRSGNTIYF. For the CDR3, the DNA is TGTGCCAGCAGTACCTCGAGGTCTGGAAACACCATATATTTT.

The chain combines TRBV7-9 with TRBJ2-5, with 12 positions matching TRBD2. V shed 3 bases, J shed 4 bases, and the junction held 0 bases outside the gene matches. The CDR3 sequence is 14 residues long. Per the germline V gene, CDR1 is SEHNR and CDR2 is FQNEAQ (reference sequence). CDR3 amino acids: CASSLTSGGETQYF. The CDR3 DNA sequence: TGTGCCAGCAGCTTGACTAGCGGGGGAGAGACCCAGTACTTC.

This clone was found once. This chain links TRBV6-6 with TRBJ2-7; perhaps D is TRBD1 or TRBD2 (5 bases each). Germline values: CDR1 MNHNY, CDR2 SVGAGI (reference sequence). V dropped 8 bases and J dropped 7 bases, with 21 bases sitting between them. CDR3 size: 14 residues. CDR3 DNA sequence: TGTGCCAGCGCCGGCCGGGACCCCCCTTGGGAGCAGTACTTC. As protein: CASAGRDPPWEQYF.

The chain uses TRBV19 and TRBJ1-2, with 9 bases identical to TRBD1. The V gene's germline CDR1 is LNHDA and CDR2 SQIVND (reference sequence). The CDR3 is 18 amino acids. Unmatched junction bases numbered 19, after V lost 7 bases and J lost 4 bases. CDR3 protein: CASNQSPFRDRAVYGYTF. For the CDR3, the DNA is TGTGCCAGTAATCAATCCCCTTTCCGGGACAGGGCGGTCTATGGCTACACCTTC. Using reference TRBV19 and TRBJ1-2 for the parts outside the CDR3, the full variable domain is DGGITQSPKYLFRKEGQNVTLSCEQNLNHDAMYWYRQDPGQGLRLIYYSQIVNDFQKGDIAEGYSVSREKKESFPLTVTSAQKNPTAFYLCASNQSPFRDRAVYGYTFGSGTRLTVV.

This chain joins TRBV28 and TRBJ1-6; perhaps TRBD1 as D (6 bases). From germline, CDR1 is MDHEN and CDR2 SYDVKM. The CDR3 spans 16 residues. Trimming took 7 bases from V and 9 from J, leaving 22 bases between them. The CDR3 protein is CASTTHGNRVASPLHF. The CDR3 DNA reads TGTGCCAGCACCACTCACGGAAACAGGGTAGCTTCACCCCTCCACTTT.

About this clone: Other nucleotide sequences in the sample specify the same CDR3. The chain couples TRBV5-1 to TRBJ2-5, with D tentatively TRBD2 (6 bases). V was clipped by 4 bases and J by 5 bases, with 9 bases between them. Germline loops: CDR1 SGHRS, CDR2 YFSETQ. The CDR3 loop spans 12 amino acids. CDR3 loop: CASSPRGETQYF. For the CDR3, the DNA is TGCGCCAGCAGCCCCCGGGGGGAGACCCAGTACTTC.

This chain joins TRBV7-6 and TRBJ2-7, with 7 bases that match TRBD2. The CDR3 contains 15 residues. Germline V CDR1 and CDR2: SGHVS, FNYEAQ. The junction had 3 bases not matched to a gene; V was cut back by 1 base and J by 0 bases. The DNA for the CDR3 is TGTGCCAGCAGCTTAGGTAGCGGGCGCTCCTACGAGCAGTACTTC. Amino acids: CASSLGSGRSYEQYF.

This chain connects TRBV7-9 to TRBJ2-7; no reliable D call. Germline CDR1 reads SEHNR; CDR2 reads FQNEAQ (reference sequence). CDR3 length: 15 residues. V lost 0 bases to trimming and J lost 7 bases, with 16 bases between them. CDR3 residues: CASSLANPASSEQYF. The DNA for the CDR3 is TGTGCCAGCAGCTTAGCGAACCCAGCAAGTAGTGAGCAGTACTTC.

The V and J genes are TRBV29-1 and TRBJ2-7; D is perhaps TRBD1 (5 bases). The CDR3 length is 12 residues. From germline, CDR1 is SQVTM and CDR2 ANQGSEA. Trimming stripped 6 bases from V and 3 bases from J, with 12 bases between. CDR3 DNA sequence: TGCAGCGTGTCGGACACCGACTACGAGCAGTACTTC. It translates to CSVSDTDYEQYF.